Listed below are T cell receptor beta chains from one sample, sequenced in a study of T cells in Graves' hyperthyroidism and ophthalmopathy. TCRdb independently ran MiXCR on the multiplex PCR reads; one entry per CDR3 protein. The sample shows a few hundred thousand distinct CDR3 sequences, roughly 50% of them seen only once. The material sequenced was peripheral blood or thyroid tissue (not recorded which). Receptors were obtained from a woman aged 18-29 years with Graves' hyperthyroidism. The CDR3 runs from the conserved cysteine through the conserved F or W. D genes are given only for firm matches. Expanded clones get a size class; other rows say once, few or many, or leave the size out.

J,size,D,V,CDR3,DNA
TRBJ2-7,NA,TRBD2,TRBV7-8,CASSSGTRGPYEQYF,TGTGCCAGCAGCTCCGGGACTAGGGGACCCTACGAGCAGTACTTC
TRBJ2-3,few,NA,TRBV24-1,CATSDSDALGWDTQYF,TGTGCCACCAGTGACTCCGACGCGTTGGGATGGGATACGCAGTATTTT
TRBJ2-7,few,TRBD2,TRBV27,CASSFSAGGPGQYF,TGTGCCAGCAGTTTTTCGGCGGGAGGGCCGGGGCAGTACTTC
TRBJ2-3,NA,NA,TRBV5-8,CASSLTRSGPGTDTQYF,TGTGCCAGCAGCCTTACAAGAAGCGGGCCGGGCACAGATACGCAGTATTTT
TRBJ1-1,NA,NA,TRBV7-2,CASSLEEGGYEAFF,TGTGCCAGCAGCTTAGAGGAAGGGGGTTATGAAGCTTTCTTT
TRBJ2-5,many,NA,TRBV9,CASSVDLTGTQYF,TGTGCCAGCAGCGTAGATCTAACGGGGACCCAGTACTTC
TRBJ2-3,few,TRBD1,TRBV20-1,CSKTGSSTDTQYF,TGCAGTAAGACAGGGTCGAGCACAGATACGCAGTATTTT
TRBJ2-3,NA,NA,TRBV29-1,CSVEPDTQYF,TGCAGCGTTGAGCCAGATACGCAGTATTTT
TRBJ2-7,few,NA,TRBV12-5,CASGPPGATSYEQYF,TGTGCTAGTGGCCCCCCGGGGGCGACCTCCTACGAGCAGTACTTC
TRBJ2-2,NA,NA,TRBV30,CAWGDPNTGELFF,TGTGCCTGGGGTGACCCGAACACCGGGGAGCTGTTTTTT
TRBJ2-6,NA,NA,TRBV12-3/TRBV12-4,CASSPAGSNSGANVLTF,TGTGCCAGCAGCCCGGCAGGCTCAAACTCTGGGGCCAACGTCCTGACTTTC
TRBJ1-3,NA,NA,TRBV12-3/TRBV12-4,CASSYVGGDGYTIYF,TGTGCCAGCAGTTACGTGGGGGGTGATGGCTACACCATATATTTT
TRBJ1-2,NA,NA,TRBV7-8,CASSVDTLWGGEDYGYTF,TGTGCCAGCAGCGTTGATACTCTCTGGGGGGGAGAGGACTATGGCTACACCTTC
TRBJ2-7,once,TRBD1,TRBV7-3,CASGTASYQQYF,TGTGCCAGCGGGACAGCCTCTTATCAGCAGTACTTC
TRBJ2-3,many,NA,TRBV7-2,CASSLITSTDTQYF,TGTGCCAGCAGCTTAATCACTAGCACAGATACGCAGTATTTT
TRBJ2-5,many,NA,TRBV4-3,CASSQESQTRETQYF,TGCGCCAGCAGCCAAGAATCACAGACCCGAGAGACCCAGTACTTC
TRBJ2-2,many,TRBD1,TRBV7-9,CASSLPTGAGELFF,TGTGCCAGCAGCTTACCTACAGGGGCGGGGGAGCTGTTTTTT
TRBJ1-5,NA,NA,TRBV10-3,CAISEMTSGSQPQHF,TGTGCCATCAGTGAGATGACTAGCGGGAGTCAGCCCCAGCATTTT
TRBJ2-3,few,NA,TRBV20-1,CSASGSGDTQYF,TGCAGTGCTAGCGGGAGTGGAGATACGCAGTATTTT
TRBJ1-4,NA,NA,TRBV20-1,CSATGTNEKLFF,TGCAGTGCCACCGGGACTAATGAAAAACTGTTTTTT
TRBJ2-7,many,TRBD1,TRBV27,CASSEGQGILEQYF,TGTGCCAGCAGTGAGGGACAGGGCATCCTCGAGCAGTACTTC
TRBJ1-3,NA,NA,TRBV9,CASSGLQAAWNTIYF,TGTGCCAGCAGCGGACTGCAGGCAGCCTGGAACACCATATATTTT
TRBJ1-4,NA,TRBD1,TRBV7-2,CASSFPGQSGKLFF,TGTGCCAGCAGCTTCCCGGGACAGAGCGGAAAACTGTTTTTT
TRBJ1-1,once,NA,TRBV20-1,CSALASGRGNEAFF,TGCAGTGCCCTGGCTAGCGGGAGAGGCAATGAAGCTTTCTTT
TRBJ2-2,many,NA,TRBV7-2,CASSVNRATGELFF,TGTGCCAGCAGCGTCAACAGGGCGACCGGGGAGCTGTTTTTT
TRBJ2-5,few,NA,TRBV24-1,CATRESDEETQYF,TGTGCCACCAGGGAATCAGACGAAGAGACCCAGTACTTC
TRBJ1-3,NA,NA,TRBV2,CAISDINSGNTIYF,TGTGCCATCAGCGACATCAACTCTGGAAACACCATATATTTT
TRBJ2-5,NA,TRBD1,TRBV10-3,CASSEGAHFGGETQYF,TGTGCCAGCAGTGAGGGGGCCCATTTTGGGGGAGAGACCCAGTACTTC
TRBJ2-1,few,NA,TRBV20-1,CSATAGSSYNEQFF,TGCAGTGCCACAGCGGGTAGCTCCTACAATGAGCAGTTCTTC
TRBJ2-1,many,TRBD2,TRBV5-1,CASSLLLGGSSYNEQFF,TGCGCCAGCAGCTTGTTGCTCGGGGGGAGCTCCTACAATGAGCAGTTCTTC
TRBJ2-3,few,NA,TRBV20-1,CSARAWRAGSTDTQYF,TGCAGTGCTAGGGCCTGGCGGGCGGGGAGCACAGATACGCAGTATTTT
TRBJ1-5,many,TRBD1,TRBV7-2,CASSLLGQAEPQHF,TGTGCCAGCAGCTTACTGGGACAGGCCGAGCCCCAGCATTTT
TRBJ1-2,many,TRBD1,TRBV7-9,CASSPTLARGHRGYTF,TGTGCCAGCAGCCCCACGCTTGCCAGGGGGCATCGTGGCTACACCTTC
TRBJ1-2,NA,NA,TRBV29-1,CSSLWTGNYGYTF,TGCAGCAGCCTTTGGACGGGAAACTATGGCTACACCTTC
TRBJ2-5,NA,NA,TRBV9,CASSVGGTLDQPQYF,TGTGCCAGCAGCGTGGGCGGGACACTTGATCAGCCCCAGTACTTC
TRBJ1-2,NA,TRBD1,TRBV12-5,CASGPGQGGNGYTF,TGTGCTAGTGGTCCGGGACAGGGCGGCAATGGCTACACCTTC
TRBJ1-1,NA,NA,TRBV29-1,CSVGQQNEAFF,TGCAGCGTTGGTCAACAGAATGAGGCTTTCTTT
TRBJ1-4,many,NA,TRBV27,CASSLSQARNEKLFF,TGTGCCAGCAGTTTATCGCAGGCACGTAATGAAAAACTGTTTTTT
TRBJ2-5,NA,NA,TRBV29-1,CSVEDMRAQEAQYF,TGCAGCGTTGAAGATATGAGAGCCCAAGAGGCCCAGTACTTC
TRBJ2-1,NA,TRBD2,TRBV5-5,CASSLVGEGYNEQFF,TGTGCCAGCAGCTTGGTAGGGGAGGGCTACAATGAGCAGTTCTTC
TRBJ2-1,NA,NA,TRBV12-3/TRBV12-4,CASSSRSEQFF,TGTGCCAGCAGTTCCCGGAGTGAGCAGTTCTTC
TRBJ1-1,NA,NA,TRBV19,CASKTQGSVTEAFF,TGTGCCAGTAAAACACAGGGTTCGGTCACTGAAGCTTTCTTT
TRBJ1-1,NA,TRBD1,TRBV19,CATSMGVRGYTEAFF,TGTGCCACTAGTATGGGTGTCAGGGGGTACACTGAAGCTTTCTTT
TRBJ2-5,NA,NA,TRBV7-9,CASINIGGWEFGGQYF,TGTGCCAGCATCAACATTGGAGGATGGGAGTTCGGAGGGCAGTACTTC
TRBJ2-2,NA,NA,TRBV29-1,CSQIGSGTGELFF,TGCAGCCAAATTGGGAGCGGCACCGGGGAGCTGTTTTTT